This T cell receptor beta chain was sequenced in a study of beta chain features in type 1 diabetes. V shed 0 bases and J 9 bases; nucleotides not matched to a gene: 9. The CDR3 totals 16 residues. The germline gives CDR1 LGHNA, CDR2 YSLEER. Isolation of CD4+ naive, central memory, regulatory and stem cell-like memory cells was achieved by sorting via CD45RO/CCR7/CD25/CD127/CD95/CD27. Study outcomes and limitations: Shortening that was moderate but significant affected the TCRB CDR3s of Type 1 diabetes patients in all four CD4+ subsets. The naive, central memory and Treg TCRB repertoires looked more alike in patients than they did in healthy donors.

The investigators reverse transcribed all of the isolated RNA, so they sequenced expressed TCRB transcripts. Profiling relied on immunoSEQ multiplex PCR, and the TCRdb table lists in-frame clones only, not all of them. The data show around 250,000 clones, with about 20% seen just once and approximately 0.029% held by the top ten. This clone has more than one count but fewer than ten. As yet, its antigen is unknown. The sequenced sample was naive CD4+ T cells from blood. J is TRBJ2-1 and V is TRBV4-3, with 9 positions matching TRBD1. This receptor was taken from a woman aged 40-49 years with type 1 diabetes. The CDR3 protein is CASSQDSGQGDREQFF. The CDR3 DNA sequence: TGCGCCAGCAGCCAAGATTCGGGACAGGGAGACCGTGAGCAGTTCTTC.